The 21 T cell receptor beta chains reported below all come from one sample, sequenced in a study of blood T cell repertoires in COVID-19. Profiling relied on immunoSEQ multiplex PCR, and the TCRdb table lists in-frame clones only, not all of them. This sample has under 350,000 clones, with 75% to 90% found just once. The material sequenced was peripheral blood. These receptors were collected from a man between 60 and 75 years old who had recovered from COVID-19.

As DNA, the CDR3 is TGTGCCAGTAGTACCTCCCTAGCGGCACCCTACGAGCAGTACTTC. It is translated as CASSTSLAAPYEQYF. This chain uses TRBV19 with TRBJ2-7, with TRBD2 matching 7 bases. The CDR3 length is 15 residues. Trimming took 4 bases from V and 2 from J; bases not matched to a gene: 8. Germline lookup yields CDR1 LNHDA and CDR2 SQIVND (reference sequence).

The chain uses TRBV6-5 and TRBJ1-5; 9 bases line up with TRBD1. V was pared by 6 bases and J by 2 bases, with 5 bases of the junction left unmatched. The CDR3 has 15 amino acids. Germline CDR1 and CDR2: MNHEY and SVGAGI. For the CDR3, the DNA is TGTGCCAGCAGGTCGGACAGGGGTGGCAATCAGCCCCAGCATTTT. It is translated as CASRSDRGGNQPQHF.

This clone was recorded only once. The V and J genes are TRBV3-1 (or the pseudogene TRBV3-2) and TRBJ2-1; 7 bases line up with TRBD2. V was pared by 4 bases and J by 0 bases, with 3 bases of the junction left unmatched. Germline assignment: CDR1 LGHDT and CDR2 YNNKEL (reference sequence). This CDR3 comprises 15 residues. This chain's CDR3 is CASSLVAGSYNEQFF. CDR3 nucleotides: TGTGCCAGCAGCCTGGTAGCGGGCTCCTACAATGAGCAGTTCTTC.

This chain joins TRBV7-7 and TRBJ2-7; 9 positions match TRBD2. The V and J ends lost 2 bases and 7 bases, in that order; junction bases with no gene match: 12. The CDR3 extends over 16 amino acids. CDR1 is SSHAT, CDR2 FNYEAQ, per germline (reference sequence). The CDR3 nucleotides are TGTGCCAGCAGCTTAATCTTGGCTAGCGGGATGTGTGAGCAGTACTTC. As protein: CASSLILASGMCEQYF.

V gene TRBV5-1 combines with J gene TRBJ2-7; 10 nucleotides line up with TRBD2. Germline V lookup: CDR1 SGHRS, CDR2 YFSETQ. Trimming removed 6 bases from V and 6 bases from J; junction bases left unmatched: 6. The CDR3 extends over 13 amino acids. This CDR3 reads CASNLAGDGEQYF. The CDR3 DNA reads as TGCGCCAGCAATCTAGCGGGAGATGGCGAGCAGTACTTC.

This chain uses TRBV9 with TRBJ2-1, with 9 bases that match TRBD2. This CDR3 is 17 amino acids long. Germline trimming cut 3 bases from V and 6 bases from J; bases unmatched to any gene: 13. Germline V lookup: CDR1 SGDLS, CDR2 YYNGEE. The chain's CDR3 is CASSAPRAGGGANEQFF. The CDR3 bases are TGTGCCAGCAGCGCCCCGAGAGCTGGCGGGGGGGCCAATGAGCAGTTCTTC.

The J gene is TRBJ2-7, the V gene TRBV19; TRBD1 is a possible D gene (6 bases). There are 14 residues in the CDR3. Looked up from germline, CDR1 is LNHDA and CDR2 is SQIVND (reference sequence). V was cut by 5 bases and J by 0 bases, with 11 bases left in between. The CDR3 nucleotides are TGTGCCAGTAGTTGGGGGCTCCACTCCTACGAGCAGTACTTC. It encodes CASSWGLHSYEQYF.

The chain employs TRBV7-2 and TRBJ2-3; 12 positions match TRBD1. Germline V gene data show CDR1 as SGHTA and CDR2 as FQGNSA. Germline trimming cut 5 bases from V and 2 bases from J; bases unmatched to any gene: 2. This CDR3 contains 15 residues. DNA for the CDR3: TGTGCCAGCAGCCAGGGACAGGGGGCCACAGATACGCAGTATTTT. Residues: CASSQGQGATDTQYF. Based on the CDR3 plus reference TRBV7-2 and TRBJ2-3, the full variable domain is GAGVSQSPSNKVTEKGKDVELRCDPISGHTALYWYRQSLGQGLEFLIYFQGNSAPDKSGLPSDRFSAERTGGSVSTLTIQRTQQEDSAVYLCASSQGQGATDTQYFGPGTRLTVL.

The chain has TRBV5-6 and TRBJ1-5, with TRBD1 matching over 8 bases. The CDR3 spans 13 residues. Trimming cost V 4 bases and J 5 bases; bases outside gene matches: 2. Germline values: CDR1 SGHDT, CDR2 YYEEEE. The CDR3 nucleotides are TGTGCCAGCAGCGTGGACAGGGATCAGCCCCAGCATTTT. It translates to CASSVDRDQPQHF.

V is TRBV7-9 and J is TRBJ2-1; possibly TRBD2 for D (7 bases). V was pared by 2 bases and J by 10 bases, with 18 bases between. The CDR3 covers 15 residues. The germline V gene has CDR1 SEHNR and CDR2 FQNEAQ (reference sequence). The CDR3 loop reads CASSLTGGRVGEQFF. In DNA, the CDR3 is TGTGCCAGCAGCTTAACGGGGGGCCGTGTTGGGGAGCAGTTCTTC.

This clone was recorded a few times. V gene TRBV2 combines with J gene TRBJ2-7, with a weak D call TRBD2 (6 bases). Trimming removed 6 bases from V and 1 base from J, with 13 bases in between. This CDR3 has 14 amino acids. Germline CDR1 and CDR2: SNHLY and FYNNEI. The CDR3 nucleotides read TGTGCCAGCAGACCGGGACTGGTGTCCTACGAGCAGTACTTC. Translated, it gives CASRPGLVSYEQYF. Based on the CDR3 plus reference TRBV2 and TRBJ2-7, the full variable domain is EPEVTQTPSHQVTQMGQEVILRCVPISNHLYFYWYRQILGQKVEFLVSFYNNEISEKSEIFDDQFSVERPDGSNFTLKIRSTKLEDSAMYFCASRPGLVSYEQYFGPGTRLTVT.

The V and J genes are TRBV5-4 and TRBJ1-1; D is undetermined. This CDR3 has 14 amino acids. V lost 4 bases to trimming and J lost 3 bases, with 13 bases between them. Germline lookup yields CDR1 SGHNT and CDR2 YYREEE (reference sequence). The CDR3 spells CASSPLVRDTEAFF. The CDR3 nucleotides are TGTGCCAGCAGCCCCCTGGTTCGAGACACTGAAGCTTTCTTT.

J is TRBJ1-1 and V is TRBV30; possibly TRBD1 for D (5 bases). Germline V lookup: CDR1 GTSNPN, CDR2 SVGIG (reference sequence). The CDR3 runs to 13 residues. V was clipped by 4 bases and J by 0 bases, with 9 bases between them. CDR3 loop: CAWTWGVNTEAFF. The CDR3 DNA reads TGTGCCTGGACTTGGGGGGTGAACACTGAAGCTTTCTTT.

This clone was detected a few times. This sample also contains other DNA sequences that code for the same CDR3. This chain connects TRBV5-1 to TRBJ1-2, with D tentatively TRBD1 (5 bases). CDR3 length: 14 residues. The germline CDR1 and CDR2 sequences are SGHRS and YFSETQ. The V and J ends lost 5 bases and 1 base respectively, with 12 bases between them. This chain's CDR3 is CASSRADSNYGYTF. Here the CDR3 DNA reads TGCGCCAGCAGTCGGGCCGACAGTAACTATGGCTACACCTTC. The full variable domain, with the rest looked up from reference TRBV5-1 and TRBJ1-2, is KAGVTQTPRYLIKTRGQQVTLSCSPISGHRSVSWYQQTPGQGLQFLFEYFSETQRNKGNFPGRFSGRQFSNSRSEMNVSTLELGDSALYLCASSRADSNYGYTFGSGTRLTVV.

The CDR3 spells CASSPSTSSNQPQHF. The DNA for the CDR3 is TGTGCCAGCAGCCCATCGACTAGTAGCAATCAGCCCCAGCATTTT. The chain has TRBV7-6 and TRBJ1-5; D gene uncertain. V was trimmed by 5 bases and J by 0 bases, leaving 11 bases between them. Per germline, CDR1 SGHVS and CDR2 FNYEAQ. The CDR3 runs to 15 residues.

This clone is a singleton in its sample. This chain connects TRBV3-1 (or the pseudogene TRBV3-2) to TRBJ1-4, with a tentative D call TRBD1 (5 bases). CDR1 and CDR2 (germline): LGHDT, YNNKEL (reference sequence). This CDR3 is 16 amino acids long. V shed 2 bases and J shed 8 bases, with 18 bases lying between them. In DNA, the CDR3 is TGTGCCAGCAGCCAACCCGCACGAGCCGGGGGGGAAAAACTGTTTTTT. It specifies CASSQPARAGGEKLFF.

The V gene is TRBV7-2, the J gene TRBJ2-2; 9 nucleotides match TRBD1. The CDR3 sequence is 15 residues long. The germline gives CDR1 SGHTA, CDR2 FQGNSA. Germline trimming cut 5 bases from V and 8 bases from J; bases unmatched to any gene: 9. Here the CDR3 DNA reads TGTGCCAGCAGCCCCAGATGGACAGGGGCTGGGGAGCTGTTTTTT. Translated: CASSPRWTGAGELFF.

The chain recombines TRBV28 with TRBJ2-5; maybe TRBD1 (6 bases). There are 15 residues in the CDR3. The ends were cut back, 6 bases at V and 4 bases at J, with 18 bases in the middle. The germline CDR1 and CDR2 sequences are MDHEN and SYDVKM. DNA of the CDR3: TGTGCCAGCAGACACTCCAACAGGGTCCCAGAGACCCAGTACTTC. Its protein is CASRHSNRVPETQYF.

V and J are TRBV5-6 and TRBJ1-5; TRBD1 might be the D (5 bases). Trimming removed 0 bases from V and 2 bases from J, with 15 bases in between. The CDR3 extends over 17 amino acids. Germline values: CDR1 SGHDT, CDR2 YYEEEE. In DNA, the CDR3 is TGTGCCAGCAGCTTGGGAGTGGTGGGGCTCGGCAATCAGCCCCAGCATTTT. Amino acid sequence: CASSLGVVGLGNQPQHF. The full variable domain, its missing parts supplied by reference TRBV5-6 and TRBJ1-5, is DAGVTQSPTHLIKTRGQQVTLRCSPKSGHDTVSWYQQALGQGPQFIFQYYEEEERQRGNFPDRFSGHQFPNYSSELNVNALLLGDSALYLCASSLGVVGLGNQPQHFGDGTRLSIL.

This clone was observed at least ten times. The V and J genes are TRBV27 and TRBJ1-4, with D possibly being TRBD1 (6 bases). The CDR3 sequence is 15 residues long. Germline loops: CDR1 MNHEY, CDR2 SMNVEV (reference sequence). The germline V and J ends were trimmed by 5 bases and 7 bases, with 17 bases remaining between them. CDR3 sequence reads: CASSPQGITTEKLFF. The CDR3 DNA is TGTGCCAGCAGTCCACAGGGTATTACAACTGAAAAACTGTTTTTT.

Details on this clone: Additional DNA sequences in this sample encode the identical CDR3. This rearrangement joins TRBV18 to TRBJ1-5, with 7 nucleotides matching TRBD1. CDR1 KGHSH and CDR2 LQKENI come from the germline V gene. J gave up 3 bases and V 6 bases, and 5 bases lay outside the gene matches. The CDR3 is 14 amino acids. The CDR3 coding sequence is TGTGCCAGCTCCCCGGGACAGTCCAATCAGCCCCAGCATTTT. This encodes CASSPGQSNQPQHF. Combining the CDR3 with reference TRBV18 and TRBJ1-5 gives the whole variable domain NAGVMQNPRHLVRRRGQEARLRCSPMKGHSHVYWYRQLPEEGLKFMVYLQKENIIDESGMPKERFSAEFPKEGPSILRIQQVVRGDSAAYFCASSPGQSNQPQHFGDGTRLSIL.